This T cell receptor beta chain is from a study of cytomegalovirus exposure and HLA in healthy donors. General study points: In a later analysis, HLA-associated TCR beta chains were more clonally expanded than equally common others.

Notes on this clone: Its antigen is not identified.

A multiplex PCR was run with 60 Vbeta primers and 13 Jbeta primers. The protocol was immunoSEQ multiplex PCR, while the TCRdb copy is restricted to in-frame clones and leaves out a portion. The data contain 120,000 to 150,000 clones, 82% of them singletons. The V segment lost 6 bases and the J segment 2 bases; nucleotides outside the gene matches: 2. Germline V gene sequence: CDR1 ENHRY, CDR2 SYGVKD. This CDR3 contains 13 residues. V usage is TRBV10-3 and J usage is TRBJ2-5; the match to TRBD1 covers 8 bases. What was sequenced was PBMCs. The source of this sequence is a male donor in good health and CMV-seronegative. CDR3 protein: CAISQGAQETQYF. For the CDR3, the DNA is TGTGCCATCAGCCAGGGGGCTCAAGAGACCCAGTACTTC.